What follows are 25 T cell receptor beta chains derived from one specimen sequenced in a study of cytomegalovirus exposure and HLA in healthy donors (dated by TCRdb to between 2016 and 2019). Receptor amplification or capture employed the immunoSEQ multiplex PCR assay. For the multiplex PCR, a mixture combining 60 forward primers for TCR Vbeta segments and 13 reverse primers for TCR Jbeta segments was used. As stored in TCRdb, this immuneACCESS dataset retains in-frame rearrangements with V and J assigned. A fraction of the clones does not appear; measured against another copy, unresolved V genes explain less than half of the discrepancy, and the remainder lacks a known reason. This sample is represented by 95,000 to 150,000 clones; 65% to 80% of them were singletons. Less than 4% of the sample is in the top ten clones. Sequences were obtained from PBMCs. Receptors were obtained from a human donor in good health.

The rearrangement links TRBV2 to TRBJ1-2; 8 bases match TRBD1. CDR1 is SNHLY and CDR2 is FYNNEI in the germline V gene. The CDR3 spans 14 residues. The trim removed 3 bases at V and 5 bases at J, leaving 5 bases unmatched. The CDR3 sequence is CASSEGQARYGYTF. CDR3 bases: TGTGCCAGCAGTGAGGGACAGGCAAGATATGGCTACACCTTC. The whole variable domain, remainder taken from reference TRBV2 and TRBJ1-2, is EPEVTQTPSHQVTQMGQEVILRCVPISNHLYFYWYRQILGQKVEFLVSFYNNEISEKSEIFDDQFSVERPDGSNFTLKIRSTKLEDSAMYFCASSEGQARYGYTFGSGTRLTVV.

This clone was seen more than once but under ten times. The V gene is TRBV9, the J gene TRBJ1-2; TRBD1 matches 8 bases. In germline, CDR1 is SGDLS, CDR2 YYNGEE. This CDR3 comprises 13 residues. With V trimmed by 3 bases and J by 6 bases, 4 bases remained unmatched. CDR3 sequence (DNA): TGTGCCAGCAGCGCAGAGACAGGGGATGGCTACACCTTC. Residues: CASSAETGDGYTF.

The rearrangement joins TRBV18 to TRBJ2-2; 7 bases match TRBD1. Germline V gene sequence: CDR1 KGHSH, CDR2 LQKENI. The CDR3 totals 17 residues. Losses at the gene ends were 1 base for V and 1 base for J; bases not matched to a gene: 6. The CDR3 is CASSPLDRTGNTGELFF. CDR3 nucleotides: TGTGCCAGCTCACCACTTGACAGGACAGGGAACACCGGGGAGCTGTTTTTT.

The CDR3 coding sequence is TGTGCCAGCAGCTTACTCGGGACAGGGTATACTGAAGCTTTCTTT. As protein: CASSLLGTGYTEAFF. The chain carries TRBV7-3 and TRBJ1-1; 9 bases fit TRBD1. With 2 bases clipped from V and 5 bases from J, the junction kept 6 bases outside the gene matches. This CDR3 has 15 amino acids. Germline-derived CDR1 and CDR2 are SGHTA and FQGTGA.

V gene TRBV2 combines with J gene TRBJ2-1, with 9 bases that match TRBD2. The CDR3 totals 18 residues. The J segment lost 0 bases and the V segment lost 7 bases, leaving 13 bases of the junction unmatched. Germline lookup yields CDR1 SNHLY and CDR2 FYNNEI. The CDR3 loop is CASTRTSATKSSYNEQFF. Here the CDR3 DNA reads TGTGCCAGCACGAGGACTAGCGCGACTAAAAGCTCCTACAATGAGCAGTTCTTC.

The rearrangement joins TRBV27 to TRBJ2-5; 8 bases line up with TRBD2. J gave up 2 bases and V 5 bases, and 7 bases lay outside the gene matches. The CDR3 is 15 residues long. Germline V gene data show CDR1 as MNHEY and CDR2 as SMNVEV (reference sequence). CDR3 sequence (DNA): TGTGCCAGCAGTCCCGAGCGGGAGAGGCAAGAGACCCAGTACTTC. The encoded protein is CASSPERERQETQYF.

The chain joins TRBV9 to TRBJ1-4; TRBD1 is a possible D gene (6 bases). Germline-derived CDR1 and CDR2 are SGDLS and YYNGEE. V was trimmed by 2 bases and J by 8 bases, leaving 13 bases between them. This CDR3 spans 14 amino acids. The CDR3, as DNA: TGTGCCAGCAGCGTGGCCACAGGGTACGAAAAACTGTTTTTT. It yields the protein CASSVATGYEKLFF.

The gene calls are TRBV5-4 and TRBJ1-2, with a tentative D call TRBD1 (6 bases). V gave up 0 bases and J gave up 0 bases, with 12 bases separating them. CDR1 is SGHNT, CDR2 YYREEE, per germline (reference sequence). CDR3 length equals 16 residues. For the CDR3, the DNA is TGTGCCAGCAGCTTGGCCGGGGGGCAGTCTAACTATGGCTACACCTTC. The encoded protein is CASSLAGGQSNYGYTF.

This clone was seen a few times. Here the CDR3 reads CAWIYQGAGKNQPQHF. The CDR3 DNA is TGTGCCTGGATTTACCAGGGGGCTGGGAAAAATCAGCCCCAGCATTTT. V gene TRBV30 combines with J gene TRBJ1-5; 8 positions agree with TRBD1. V was pared by 4 bases and J by 4 bases, with 12 bases of the junction left unmatched. CDR1 is GTSNPN and CDR2 is SVGIG in the germline V gene (reference sequence). This CDR3 has 16 residues.

The genes are TRBV2 and TRBJ1-5; TRBD1 agrees at 10 bases. The V and J ends lost 6 bases and 2 bases, in that order; junction bases with no gene match: 4. This CDR3 comprises 15 residues. Germline CDR1 is SNHLY and CDR2 is FYNNEI. The CDR3 protein is CASSGTGVGNQPQHF. As DNA, the CDR3 is TGTGCCAGCAGCGGGACAGGGGTTGGCAATCAGCCCCAGCATTTT. Full variable domain (outside the CDR3, taken from reference TRBV2 and TRBJ1-5): EPEVTQTPSHQVTQMGQEVILRCVPISNHLYFYWYRQILGQKVEFLVSFYNNEISEKSEIFDDQFSVERPDGSNFTLKIRSTKLEDSAMYFCASSGTGVGNQPQHFGDGTRLSIL.

V is TRBV27 and J is TRBJ1-5; D uncertain. V gave up 5 bases and J gave up 9 bases, with 17 bases separating them. Germline V gives CDR1 MNHEY, CDR2 SMNVEV (reference sequence). This CDR3 comprises 14 residues. Here the CDR3 DNA reads TGTGCCAGCAGTCCGTATAATGGGGAGGCGCCCCAGCATTTT. It encodes CASSPYNGEAPQHF.

V and J are TRBV12-5 and TRBJ2-5; 9 bases line up with TRBD1. The CDR3 extends over 14 amino acids. V shed 5 bases and J 2 bases; nucleotides not matched to a gene: 3. The germline V gene has CDR1 LGHNT and CDR2 FRNRAP. In DNA form, the CDR3 reads TGTGCTAGTGGTCCCGGGACAGGGCAAGAGACCCAGTACTTC. Translating gives CASGPGTGQETQYF.

This sequence joins TRBV28 and TRBJ2-5, with a tentative D call TRBD2 (5 bases). This CDR3 is 15 amino acids long. The ends were cut back, 3 bases at V and 4 bases at J, with 15 bases in the middle. Germline V lookup: CDR1 MDHEN, CDR2 SYDVKM. The CDR3 region is CASSLLGRRGETQYF. CDR3 DNA: TGTGCCAGCAGTTTGCTAGGCCGTCGGGGAGAGACCCAGTACTTC.

The gene calls are TRBV28 and TRBJ1-1, with D unresolved. V gave up 6 bases and J gave up 0 bases, with 11 bases separating them. The CDR3 is 14 amino acids. Germline V CDR1 and CDR2: MDHEN, SYDVKM. The CDR3 region has the DNA TGTGCCAGCAGATCGCAGAGGATGAACACTGAAGCTTTCTTT. Encoded protein: CASRSQRMNTEAFF.

V and J are TRBV6-6 and TRBJ2-7; D gene uncertain. Germline CDR1 is MNHNY and CDR2 is SVGAGI (reference sequence). Trimming removed 2 bases at V and 2 bases at J, with 7 bases between. The CDR3 consists of 13 residues. The DNA of the CDR3 is TGTGCCAGCAGTTACGGTCTAGCCTACGAGCAGTACTTC. Translation: CASSYGLAYEQYF.

V usage is TRBV28 and J usage is TRBJ1-2; tentative D call: TRBD1 (6 bases). CDR1 and CDR2 from the germline V gene are MDHEN and SYDVKM. CDR3 length equals 13 residues. Trimming pared 7 bases from V and 4 bases from J, leaving 13 bases between. The DNA of the CDR3 is TGTGCCAGCAAGATCCAGGGGTCCTATGGCTACACCTTC. Amino acids: CASKIQGSYGYTF.

The chain employs TRBV21-1 and TRBJ1-3; TRBD1 is taken as the D call from the table, unchecked against the DNA. TRBV21-1 is assigned pseudogene status. There are 15 residues in the CDR3. Here the CDR3 reads CASSKRVRVENTIYF. The DNA of the CDR3 is TGTGCCAGCAGCAAACGCGTCAGGGTGGAAAACACCATATATTTT.

The chain recombines TRBV6-5 with TRBJ2-7, with 8 bases aligning to TRBD1. Looked up from germline, CDR1 is MNHEY and CDR2 is SVGAGI. J was trimmed by 4 bases and V by 3 bases; bases with no gene match: 8. The CDR3 has 15 residues. The CDR3 nucleotides read TGTGCCAGCAGTTATGGGGACACAGGGGGATACGAGCAGTACTTC. Translation gives CASSYGDTGGYEQYF.

The chain recombines TRBV2 with TRBJ2-7, with TRBD1 matching over 8 bases. The ends lost 5 bases at V and 3 bases at J; junction bases unmatched: 9. Germline V lookup: CDR1 SNHLY, CDR2 FYNNEI. There are 15 residues in the CDR3. CDR3 loop: CASSTPGTGGYEQYF. The CDR3 nucleotides are TGTGCCAGCAGTACCCCCGGGACAGGAGGCTACGAGCAGTACTTC.

The V gene is TRBV28, the J gene TRBJ1-2; D perhaps matches TRBD1 (5 bases). Trimming pared 7 bases from V and 4 bases from J, leaving 22 bases between. Germline CDR1 MDHEN, CDR2 SYDVKM. The length of the CDR3 is 16 residues. The CDR3 sequence is CASTLPGTWGFYGYTF. CDR3 coding DNA: TGTGCCAGCACCCTACCCGGGACTTGGGGTTTCTATGGCTACACCTTC.

For this clone: Other DNA sequences within the sample encode an identical CDR3. The J gene is TRBJ1-4, the V gene TRBV11-2; D is possibly TRBD1 (5 bases). This CDR3 is built from 15 residues. The ends were cut back, 3 bases at V and 4 bases at J, with 12 bases in the middle. CDR1 and CDR2 (germline): SGHAT, FQNNGV. CDR3 sequence reads: CASSFTDSFNEKLFF. The CDR3, as DNA: TGTGCCAGCAGCTTCACCGACAGCTTTAATGAAAAACTGTTTTTT.

The CDR3 DNA reads TGTGCCAGCAGTTTACTCCTAACCCGTAGCACAGATACGCAGTATTTT. It specifies CASSLLLTRSTDTQYF. This chain links TRBV27 with TRBJ2-3; D ambiguous. Trimming cost V 2 bases and J 0 bases, with 12 bases left between them. Germline V CDR1 and CDR2: MNHEY, SMNVEV (reference sequence). This CDR3 spans 16 amino acids.

The rearrangement uses TRBV5-1 and TRBJ2-1; 10 bases line up with TRBD2. The length of the CDR3 is 17 residues. Per the germline V gene, CDR1 is SGHRS and CDR2 is YFSETQ. V shed 3 bases and J 0 bases; nucleotides not matched to a gene: 6. Here the CDR3 DNA reads TGCGCCAGCAGCTCCGCCCCTAGCGGGAGCTCCTACAATGAGCAGTTCTTC. Protein: CASSSAPSGSSYNEQFF.

This chain uses TRBV5-6 with TRBJ2-1, with 11 bases identical to TRBD2. Losses at the gene ends were 4 bases for V and 7 bases for J; bases not matched to a gene: 19. Germline V gives CDR1 SGHDT, CDR2 YYEEEE. The CDR3 length is 19 residues. CDR3: CASSLGTSGRGVLRNEQFF. In DNA, the CDR3 is TGTGCCAGCAGCCTTGGTACTAGCGGGAGAGGAGTGTTGAGGAATGAGCAGTTCTTC.

The chain links TRBV5-4 to TRBJ2-1; TRBD2 aligns across 11 bases. This CDR3 has 15 amino acids. With V trimmed by 0 bases and J by 9 bases, 5 bases remained unmatched. The germline gives CDR1 SGHNT, CDR2 YYREEE (reference sequence). In DNA, the CDR3 is TGTGCCAGCAGCTTGGTAGGACTAGCGGGTTCTGAGCAGTTCTTC. Translation gives CASSLVGLAGSEQFF.